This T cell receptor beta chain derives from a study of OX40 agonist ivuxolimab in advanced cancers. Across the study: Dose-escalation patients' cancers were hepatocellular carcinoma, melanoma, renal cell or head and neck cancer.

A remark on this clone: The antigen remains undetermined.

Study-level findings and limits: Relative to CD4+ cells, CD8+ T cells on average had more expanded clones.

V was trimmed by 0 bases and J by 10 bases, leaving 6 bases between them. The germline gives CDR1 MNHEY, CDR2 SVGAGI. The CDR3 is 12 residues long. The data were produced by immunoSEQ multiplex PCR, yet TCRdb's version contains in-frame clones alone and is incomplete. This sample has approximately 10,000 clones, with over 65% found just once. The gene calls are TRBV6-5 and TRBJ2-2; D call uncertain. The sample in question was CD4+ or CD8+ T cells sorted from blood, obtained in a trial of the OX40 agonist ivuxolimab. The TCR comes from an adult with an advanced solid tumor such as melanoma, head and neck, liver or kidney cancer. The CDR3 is CASSYSAQELFF. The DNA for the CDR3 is TGTGCCAGCAGTTACTCGGCTCAGGAGCTGTTTTTT.